The clone carrying this TCR beta chain was seen only a few times. Reverse transcribing all isolated RNA meant expressed TCRB transcripts were sequenced. Only in-frame clones appear in the TCRdb table, and some are missing; sequencing was by immunoSEQ multiplex PCR. This table holds about 210,000 clones, 11% found once. Germline V CDR1 and CDR2: SGHKS, YYEKEE (reference sequence). CDR3 length: 15 amino acids. V gave up 0 bases and J gave up 1 base, with 10 bases separating them. This entry is derived from a study of beta chain features in type 1 diabetes. Sequences were obtained from central memory CD4+ T cells from blood. This chain links TRBV5-5 with TRBJ1-1; no clear D gene. The source of this sequence is a man in his late teens or twenties in good health. CDR3 loop: CASSLVEARNTEAFF. Written as DNA, the CDR3 is TGTGCCAGCAGCTTGGTGGAGGCTCGGAACACTGAAGCTTTCTTT. Full variable domain (remainder filled in from reference TRBV5-5 and TRBJ1-1): DAGVTQSPTHLIKTRGQQVTLRCSPISGHKSVSWYQQVLGQGPQFIFQYYEKEERGRGNFPDRFSARQFPNYSSELNVNALLLGDSALYLCASSLVEARNTEAFFGQGTRLTVV.